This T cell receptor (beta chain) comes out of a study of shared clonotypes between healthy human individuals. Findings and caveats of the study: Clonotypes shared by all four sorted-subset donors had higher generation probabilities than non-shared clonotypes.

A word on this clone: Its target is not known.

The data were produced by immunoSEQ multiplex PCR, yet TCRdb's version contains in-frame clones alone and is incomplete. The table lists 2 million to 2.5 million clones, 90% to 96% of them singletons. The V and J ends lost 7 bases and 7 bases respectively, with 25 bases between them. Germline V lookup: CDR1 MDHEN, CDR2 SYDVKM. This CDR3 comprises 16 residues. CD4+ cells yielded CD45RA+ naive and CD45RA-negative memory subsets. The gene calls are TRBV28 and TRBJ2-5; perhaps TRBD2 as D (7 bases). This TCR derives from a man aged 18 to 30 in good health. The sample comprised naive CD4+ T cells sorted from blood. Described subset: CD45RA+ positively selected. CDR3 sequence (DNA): TGTGCCAGCACCGTGACAGCGGGCAAAGGGGGGGTGACCCAGTACTTC. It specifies CASTVTAGKGGVTQYF.